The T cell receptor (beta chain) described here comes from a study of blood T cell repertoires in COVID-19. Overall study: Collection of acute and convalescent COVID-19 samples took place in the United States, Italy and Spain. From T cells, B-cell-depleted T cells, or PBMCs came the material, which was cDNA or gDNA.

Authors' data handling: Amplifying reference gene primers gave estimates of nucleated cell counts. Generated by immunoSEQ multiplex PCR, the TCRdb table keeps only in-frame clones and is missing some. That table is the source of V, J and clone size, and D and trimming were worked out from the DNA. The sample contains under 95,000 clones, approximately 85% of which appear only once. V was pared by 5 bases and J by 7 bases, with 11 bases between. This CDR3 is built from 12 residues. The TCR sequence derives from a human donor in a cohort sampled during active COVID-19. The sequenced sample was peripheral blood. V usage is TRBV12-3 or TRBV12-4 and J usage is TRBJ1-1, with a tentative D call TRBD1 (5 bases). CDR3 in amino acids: CASSPQGSEAFF. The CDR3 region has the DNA TGTGCCAGCAGTCCTCAGGGAAGTGAAGCTTTCTTT.